This T cell receptor beta chain derives from a study of blood T cells in healthy people across ages. Regarding the study as a whole: A greater number of naive CD4+ cells and higher diversity distinguished long-lived donors from aged donors. Per million T cells, the diversity of TCR beta decreased roughly linearly as age advanced. Naive and antigen-experienced cells were not separated, limiting conclusive comparison.

As concerns this clonotype: Its specificity is unknown.

A sample-barcoded 5' primer and a J-beta primer mix were used in a second PCR of about 7 to 12 cycles. TCRdb re-derived calls from the 5' RACE reads in MiXCR, one entry per CDR3 protein. Of about 750,000 distinct CDR3 sequences listed, about 55% were seen once; the top ten hold approximately 40%. The CDR3 runs to 14 residues. Germline lookup yields CDR1 ENHRY and CDR2 SYGVKD. V lost 5 bases to trimming and J lost 6 bases; unmatched junction nucleotides: 3. Sequencing was carried out using blood. The J gene is TRBJ2-1, the V gene TRBV10-3; 11 bases align to TRBD2. The TCR sequence derives from a man older than 75 in good health. In nucleotides, the CDR3 is TGTGCCATCAGTCCCGGGACTAGCGGCAATGAGCAGTTCTTC. Protein product: CAISPGTSGNEQFF.